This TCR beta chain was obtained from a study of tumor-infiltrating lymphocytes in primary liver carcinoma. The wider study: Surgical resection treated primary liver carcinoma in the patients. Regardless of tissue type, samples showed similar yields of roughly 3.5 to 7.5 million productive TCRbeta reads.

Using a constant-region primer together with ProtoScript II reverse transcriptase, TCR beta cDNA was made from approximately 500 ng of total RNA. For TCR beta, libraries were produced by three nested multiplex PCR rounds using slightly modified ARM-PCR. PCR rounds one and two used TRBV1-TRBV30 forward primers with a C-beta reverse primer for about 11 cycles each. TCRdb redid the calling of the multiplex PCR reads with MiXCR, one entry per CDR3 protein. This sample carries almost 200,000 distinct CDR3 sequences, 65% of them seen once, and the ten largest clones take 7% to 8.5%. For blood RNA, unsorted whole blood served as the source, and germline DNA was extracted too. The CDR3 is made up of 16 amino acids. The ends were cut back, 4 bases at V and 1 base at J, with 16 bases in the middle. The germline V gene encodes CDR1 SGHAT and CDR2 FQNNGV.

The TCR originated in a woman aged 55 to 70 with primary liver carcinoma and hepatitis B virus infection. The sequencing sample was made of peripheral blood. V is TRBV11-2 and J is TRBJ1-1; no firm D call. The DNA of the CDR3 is TGTGCCAGCAGCTCAGATCTTTGGACCACGAACACTGAAGCTTTCTTT. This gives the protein CASSSDLWTTNTEAFF.